The rows below give T cell receptor beta chains drawn from one sample of a study of human T cells and chemical hapten exposure. TCRdb passed the RACE reads through MiXCR, listing each CDR3 protein once. In the table there are tens of thousands of distinct CDR3 sequences, about 14% of which are singletons. The sample was whole blood, taken in connection with sensitization to the hapten diphenylcyclopropenone (DPC). The receptors come from a woman aged 45-59 years with alopecia areata. Some clones in this sample may be carry-over from other donors' samples. CDR3s include the opening cysteine and the closing phenylalanine or tryptophan. Fields, in order: J gene, V gene, D gene, clone size, CDR3 DNA, CDR3 protein. A D gene is named only where the DNA matches it firmly. Clone size is not always given. Where it is, it says once, few, many or a class for expanded clones.

j_gene: TRBJ1-2; v_gene: TRBV10-2; d_gene: .; abundance: few; CDR3nt: TGCGCCAGCAGCCCGAGCGGGGGCTGGGAAGGCTACACCTTC; CDR3aa: CASSPSGGWEGYTF
j_gene: TRBJ1-2; v_gene: TRBV29-1; d_gene: .; abundance: .; CDR3nt: TGCAGCGTTGTCCGGGGTCCCTATGGCTACACCTTC; CDR3aa: CSVVRGPYGYTF
j_gene: TRBJ1-2; v_gene: TRBV2; d_gene: TRBD1; abundance: .; CDR3nt: TGTGCCAGCAGTGGAGTAGGGACAGGGGACGGCTACACCTTC; CDR3aa: CASSGVGTGDGYTF
j_gene: TRBJ2-6; v_gene: TRBV6-1; d_gene: .; abundance: many; CDR3nt: TGTGCCATCGGAACAGGGAGGTATGGGGCCAACGTCCTGACTTTC; CDR3aa: CAIGTGRYGANVLTF
j_gene: TRBJ1-1; v_gene: TRBV7-9; d_gene: TRBD1; abundance: few; CDR3nt: TGTGCCAGCAGCCATGACAGGGAAATGAACACTGAAGCTTTCTTT; CDR3aa: CASSHDREMNTEAFF
j_gene: TRBJ2-7; v_gene: TRBV7-9; d_gene: TRBD1; abundance: few; CDR3nt: TGTGCCAGCAGCTTGCAGGGGGATACCTACGAGCAGTACTTC; CDR3aa: CASSLQGDTYEQYF
j_gene: TRBJ2-7; v_gene: TRBV9; d_gene: .; abundance: .; CDR3nt: TGTGCCAGCAGCGTAGAGTGGCGAGGTCGGCAGTACTTC; CDR3aa: CASSVEWRGRQYF
j_gene: TRBJ2-7; v_gene: TRBV5-4; d_gene: .; abundance: many; CDR3nt: TGTGCCAGCAGCTTGGGCCGGTACGAGCAGTACTTC; CDR3aa: CASSLGRYEQYF
j_gene: TRBJ2-1; v_gene: TRBV4-2; d_gene: TRBD2; abundance: .; CDR3nt: TGTGCCAGCAGCCCGGGATTAGCGGGGGGTTACAATGAGCAGTTCTTC; CDR3aa: CASSPGLAGGYNEQFF
j_gene: TRBJ2-5; v_gene: TRBV9; d_gene: .; abundance: many; CDR3nt: TGTGCCAGCAACGAACTCCCCCAAGAGACCCAGTACTTC; CDR3aa: CASNELPQETQYF
j_gene: TRBJ1-1; v_gene: TRBV7-2; d_gene: .; abundance: few; CDR3nt: TGTGCCTCGCAGGGGAACTTGAACACTGAAGCTTTCTTT; CDR3aa: CASQGNLNTEAFF
j_gene: TRBJ1-1; v_gene: TRBV12-3/TRBV12-4; d_gene: .; abundance: few; CDR3nt: TGTGCCAGCAGTCTCCGCCGTGTCCAGGAAGCTTTCTTT; CDR3aa: CASSLRRVQEAFF
j_gene: TRBJ2-7; v_gene: TRBV12-2; d_gene: .; abundance: few; CDR3nt: TGTGCAAGTCGCTTAGGGATGAAGAGACAGGGGTGTTGGGAGCAGTACTTC; CDR3aa: CASRLGMKRQGCWEQYF
j_gene: TRBJ1-2; v_gene: TRBV6-5; d_gene: .; abundance: .; CDR3nt: TGTGCCAGCAGTTACTCCTACAGCCGGGGCTATGGCTACACCTTC; CDR3aa: CASSYSYSRGYGYTF
j_gene: TRBJ2-7; v_gene: TRBV9; d_gene: .; abundance: few; CDR3nt: TGTGCCAGCAGCGTAGTGGCTAATTCAGACTACGAGCAGTACTTC; CDR3aa: CASSVVANSDYEQYF
j_gene: TRBJ1-1; v_gene: TRBV7-9; d_gene: .; abundance: few; CDR3nt: TGTGCCAGCAGCTCTCGACAAATGCCTGAAGCTTTCTTT; CDR3aa: CASSSRQMPEAFF
j_gene: TRBJ2-5; v_gene: TRBV20-1; d_gene: .; abundance: .; CDR3nt: TGCAGTGCTAGAGCGGGAGCCCCCGAGACCCAGTACTTC; CDR3aa: CSARAGAPETQYF
j_gene: TRBJ2-2; v_gene: TRBV7-6; d_gene: .; abundance: .; CDR3nt: TGTGCCAGCAGCTTACGGTCCAAGGGTAACACCGGGGAGCTGTTTTTT; CDR3aa: CASSLRSKGNTGELFF
j_gene: TRBJ1-6; v_gene: TRBV6-2/TRBV6-3; d_gene: .; abundance: few; CDR3nt: TGTGCCAGCATCCCTCGGGGGCCGGCGCCCCTCCACTTT; CDR3aa: CASIPRGPAPLHF
j_gene: TRBJ2-1; v_gene: TRBV20-1; d_gene: .; abundance: .; CDR3nt: TGCAGTGCTACTATTCACCAGCCTAGGGTGAATGAGCAGTTCTTC; CDR3aa: CSATIHQPRVNEQFF
j_gene: TRBJ2-3; v_gene: TRBV2; d_gene: TRBD2; abundance: .; CDR3nt: TGTGCCAGCAAAGAAAGGGGACTAGCGACAGATACGCAGTATTTT; CDR3aa: CASKERGLATDTQYF
j_gene: TRBJ2-2; v_gene: TRBV9; d_gene: .; abundance: few; CDR3nt: TGTGCCAGCAGCGTAGGAGGAGAAACGAACACCGGGGAGCTGTTTTTT; CDR3aa: CASSVGGETNTGELFF
j_gene: TRBJ2-2; v_gene: TRBV11-2; d_gene: .; abundance: many; CDR3nt: TGTGCCAGCAGCTCATTGACTAACACCGGGGAGCTGTTTTTT; CDR3aa: CASSSLTNTGELFF
j_gene: TRBJ2-5; v_gene: TRBV5-1; d_gene: TRBD2; abundance: many; CDR3nt: TGCGCCAGCACGCAGGGACTACAAGAGACCCAGTACTTC; CDR3aa: CASTQGLQETQYF
j_gene: TRBJ1-6; v_gene: TRBV20-1; d_gene: .; abundance: few; CDR3nt: TGCAGTGCCGCCTCCGGGCAGGGTGGTAATTCACCCCTCCACTTT; CDR3aa: CSAASGQGGNSPLHF
j_gene: TRBJ2-1; v_gene: TRBV6-2/TRBV6-3; d_gene: .; abundance: .; CDR3nt: TGTGCCAGCAGTTACCCCGCTGCCGAGCAGTTCTTC; CDR3aa: CASSYPAAEQFF
j_gene: TRBJ1-1; v_gene: TRBV5-5; d_gene: .; abundance: .; CDR3nt: TGTGCCAGCCATCACACTGAAGCTTTCTTT; CDR3aa: CASHHTEAFF
j_gene: TRBJ2-1; v_gene: TRBV28; d_gene: TRBD2; abundance: .; CDR3nt: TGTGCCAGCAGCGAAGAGGGACTACGAAAGAACAATGAGCAGTTCTTC; CDR3aa: CASSEEGLRKNNEQFF
j_gene: TRBJ2-2; v_gene: TRBV5-5; d_gene: .; abundance: .; CDR3nt: TGTGCCAGCAGCTTCCAGGGCGCGAACACCGGGGAGCTGTTTTTT; CDR3aa: CASSFQGANTGELFF
j_gene: TRBJ2-1; v_gene: TRBV6-5; d_gene: .; abundance: few; CDR3nt: TGTGCCAGCGGTTATTACAGGGGAGGGAACAATGAGCAGTTCTTC; CDR3aa: CASGYYRGGNNEQFF
j_gene: TRBJ2-7; v_gene: TRBV18; d_gene: .; abundance: .; CDR3nt: TGTGCCAGCTCTCCCCTGCAGGGAAGCTCCTACGAGCAGTACTTC; CDR3aa: CASSPLQGSSYEQYF
j_gene: TRBJ2-1; v_gene: TRBV11-2; d_gene: .; abundance: many; CDR3nt: TGTGCCAGCAGCTTAGTCCAATACAATGAGCAGTTCTTC; CDR3aa: CASSLVQYNEQFF
j_gene: TRBJ1-5; v_gene: TRBV30; d_gene: .; abundance: .; CDR3nt: TGTGCCTGGAGTGTACAGACTCCAAAGGGGCAGCCCCAGCATTTT; CDR3aa: CAWSVQTPKGQPQHF
j_gene: TRBJ2-5; v_gene: TRBV12-3/TRBV12-4; d_gene: TRBD2; abundance: .; CDR3nt: TGTGCCAGCAGTTTAGGACTGACTAGCGGGAACCAAGAGACCCAGTACTTC; CDR3aa: CASSLGLTSGNQETQYF
j_gene: TRBJ2-7; v_gene: TRBV6-1; d_gene: TRBD2; abundance: .; CDR3nt: TGTGCCAGCAGGACCGGGACTAGCGAAGGCGAGCAGTACTTC; CDR3aa: CASRTGTSEGEQYF
j_gene: TRBJ2-5; v_gene: TRBV7-6; d_gene: .; abundance: few; CDR3nt: TGTGCCAGCAGCTTAGAAGGGTCACAGTACTTC; CDR3aa: CASSLEGSQYF
j_gene: TRBJ2-1; v_gene: TRBV20-1; d_gene: TRBD2; abundance: .; CDR3nt: TGCAGTGCTACTCCAACTAGCGCACCCTACAATGAGCAGTTCTTC; CDR3aa: CSATPTSAPYNEQFF
j_gene: TRBJ2-1; v_gene: TRBV3-1; d_gene: .; abundance: few; CDR3nt: TGTGCCAGCAGCCCCTCAATGGGGCGACTAGGGAAGGGTGGCAATGAGCAGTTCTTC; CDR3aa: CASSPSMGRLGKGGNEQFF
j_gene: TRBJ2-7; v_gene: TRBV2; d_gene: TRBD1; abundance: many; CDR3nt: TGTGCCAGCAGTGGCACAGGGGTTCGGGTCGAGCAGTACTTC; CDR3aa: CASSGTGVRVEQYF
j_gene: TRBJ1-1; v_gene: TRBV28; d_gene: TRBD1; abundance: .; CDR3nt: TGTGCCAGCAGCGGGACAGAGGATGAAGCTTTCTTT; CDR3aa: CASSGTEDEAFF
j_gene: TRBJ2-1; v_gene: TRBV28; d_gene: TRBD1; abundance: .; CDR3nt: TGTACCAGCAGACTGCAGGGGGCAGAGCAGTTCTTC; CDR3aa: CTSRLQGAEQFF
j_gene: TRBJ2-3; v_gene: TRBV11-2; d_gene: TRBD1; abundance: .; CDR3nt: TGTGCCAGCAGCCGCTCAACAGGGGGAAGGGCAGATACGCAGTATTTT; CDR3aa: CASSRSTGGRADTQYF
j_gene: TRBJ2-1; v_gene: TRBV3-1; d_gene: .; abundance: .; CDR3nt: TGTGCCAGCAGCCAAGAGTTTAGGGGATCGGGGAATGAGCAGTTCTTC; CDR3aa: CASSQEFRGSGNEQFF